This T cell receptor beta chain emerged from a study of shared clonotypes between healthy human individuals. Generated by immunoSEQ multiplex PCR, the TCRdb table keeps only in-frame clones and is missing some. The sample holds under 1,100,000 clones, approximately 72% seen once. The receptor comes from a young man in good health. The material sequenced was memory CD4+ T cells sorted from blood. Subset of the sample: CD45RA-negative fraction.

This chain's CDR3 is CASSDGDYGYTF. CDR3 nucleotides: TGTGCCAGCAGTGATGGGGACTATGGCTACACCTTC. The chain has TRBV2 and TRBJ1-2; D is unclear. CDR3 length equals 12 residues. Germline V lookup: CDR1 SNHLY, CDR2 FYNNEI. V was cut by 3 bases and J by 3 bases, with 5 bases left in between.